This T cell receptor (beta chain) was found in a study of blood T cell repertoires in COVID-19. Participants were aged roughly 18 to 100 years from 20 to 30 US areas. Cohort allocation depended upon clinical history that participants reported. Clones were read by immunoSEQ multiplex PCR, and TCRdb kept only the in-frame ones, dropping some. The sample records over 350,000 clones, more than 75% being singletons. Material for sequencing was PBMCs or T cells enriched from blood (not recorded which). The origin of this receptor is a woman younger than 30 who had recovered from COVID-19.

The DNA for the CDR3 is TGTGCCAGCAGCCCGGTCGGGGGTCGGAACACTGAAGCTTTCTTT. Its translation: CASSPVGGRNTEAFF. The gene calls are TRBV5-4 and TRBJ1-1, with D possibly TRBD1 on 5 matching bases. CDR1 SGHNT and CDR2 YYREEE come from the germline V gene (reference sequence). V lost 4 bases and J 1 base, leaving 14 bases between the germline ends. This CDR3 is built from 15 residues.